A single sample gave rise to the 28 T cell receptor beta chains below, sequenced in a study of OX40 agonist ivuxolimab in advanced cancers. Clones were sequenced by immunoSEQ multiplex PCR, and TCRdb holds only the in-frame ones, with some missing. The table records tens of thousands of clones, just under 75% of them present only once. Source: CD4+ or CD8+ T cells sorted from blood, taken in a trial of the OX40 agonist ivuxolimab. All receptors come from an adult with an advanced solid tumor such as melanoma, head and neck, liver or kidney cancer.

The chain is built from TRBV28 and TRBJ2-2; D is unresolved. This CDR3 has 13 residues. In germline, CDR1 is MDHEN, CDR2 SYDVKM. Trimming pared 6 bases from V and 5 bases from J, leaving 10 bases between. The CDR3 DNA reads as TGTGCCAGCAGCAAGGCCTCTACCGGGGAGCTGTTTTTT. Translated, it gives CASSKASTGELFF.

This chain connects TRBV5-4 to TRBJ2-2, with a tentative D call TRBD1 (5 bases). This CDR3 region has 16 residues. With 0 bases removed from V and 1 base from J, the gap between germline ends came to 10 bases. Germline V CDR1 and CDR2: SGHNT, YYREEE (reference sequence). The CDR3 DNA reads TGTGCCAGCAGCTTGGTTGGGGCCCAGAACACCGGGGAGCTGTTTTTT. Protein product: CASSLVGAQNTGELFF.

The chain couples TRBV6-6 to TRBJ1-5; 8 bases fit TRBD1. V gave up 2 bases and J gave up 6 bases; unmatched junction bases: 9. This CDR3 region has 16 residues. Per germline, CDR1 MNHNY and CDR2 SVGAGI (reference sequence). CDR3 nucleotides: TGTGCCAGCAGTTACGGGTTACAGGGGGAACGTCAGCCCCAGCATTTT. It translates to CASSYGLQGERQPQHF.

This clone appeared a single time. The rearrangement joins TRBV28 to TRBJ1-1; the D is unclear. The CDR3 consists of 14 residues. Trimming stripped 2 bases from V and 5 bases from J, with 12 bases between. Germline values: CDR1 MDHEN, CDR2 SYDVKM. The CDR3: CASSLRGSDTEAFF. The DNA for the CDR3 is TGTGCCAGCAGTTTACGAGGGAGTGATACTGAAGCTTTCTTT.

This clone has just a few counts. For the CDR3, the DNA is TGTGCCAGCTCACCACGCGCGGGGGCCAAAAACATTCAGTACTTC. Its protein is CASSPRAGAKNIQYF. V usage is TRBV18 and J usage is TRBJ2-4; perhaps TRBD2 as D (6 bases). The V gene lost 1 base and the J gene lost 1 base, with 8 bases spanning the gap. The CDR3 is 15 amino acids. CDR1 KGHSH and CDR2 LQKENI come from the germline V gene.

The chain is built from TRBV5-1 and TRBJ2-3; D possibly corresponds to TRBD1 (6 bases). Looked up from germline, CDR1 is SGHRS and CDR2 is YFSETQ. V was clipped by 7 bases and J by 0 bases, with 12 bases between them. This CDR3 spans 14 amino acids. The CDR3 here is CASYWGHSTDTQYF. In DNA, the CDR3 is TGCGCCAGCTACTGGGGGCACAGCACAGATACGCAGTATTTT. Combining the CDR3 with reference TRBV5-1 and TRBJ2-3 gives the whole variable domain KAGVTQTPRYLIKTRGQQVTLSCSPISGHRSVSWYQQTPGQGLQFLFEYFSETQRNKGNFPGRFSGRQFSNSRSEMNVSTLELGDSALYLCASYWGHSTDTQYFGPGTRLTVL.

This chain links TRBV21-1 with TRBJ1-5; the table's D call TRBD1 went unverified against the DNA. TRBV21-1 is a pseudogene. The CDR3 spans 20 residues. The CDR3 nucleotides read TGTGCCAGCGTAATTTCCGGGACAGGGGTAGGGTCCGATAGCAATCAGCCCCAGCATTTT. As protein: CASVISGTGVGSDSNQPQHF.

This sequence joins TRBV9 and TRBJ2-7; TRBD2 aligns across 11 bases. CDR3 length equals 17 residues. Germline V gives CDR1 SGDLS, CDR2 YYNGEE. Germline trimming cut 4 bases from V and 4 bases from J; bases unmatched to any gene: 13. DNA for the CDR3: TGTGCCAGCAGCCCCGAGGGCCTAGCGGGGGGCCATTACGAGCAGTACTTC. This codes for CASSPEGLAGGHYEQYF.

This chain joins TRBV6-4 and TRBJ1-5, with D perhaps TRBD1 (6 bases). Germline values: CDR1 MRHNA, CDR2 SNTAGT. The CDR3 sequence is 15 residues long. V was shortened by 6 bases and J by 8 bases, with 20 bases between the two germline ends. The CDR3 protein is CASREKYRARKPQHF. The DNA for the CDR3 is TGTGCCAGCAGAGAGAAATACAGGGCTAGAAAGCCCCAGCATTTT.

Turning to this clone: At one of its ends the junction is not consistent with the germline gene, which may arise from a read error. The rearrangement joins TRBV28 to TRBJ2-5; TRBD1 or TRBD2 may be the D gene (7 bases each). The germline gives CDR1 MDHEN, CDR2 SYDVKM. This CDR3 contains 15 residues. The CDR3 DNA reads TGTGCCAGCAGCTTATTCCAGGGGGGGCAGGAGACCCAGTACTTC. Translation: CASSLFQGGQETQYF. Full variable domain (remainder filled in from reference TRBV28 and TRBJ2-5): DVKVTQSSRYLVKRTGEKVFLECVQDMDHENMFWYRQDPGLGLRLIYFSYDVKMKEKGDIPEGYSVSREKKERFSLILESASTNQTSMYLCASSLFQGGQETQYFGPGTRLLVL.

The chain recombines TRBV4-1 with TRBJ2-3; TRBD2 is a possible D gene (7 bases). Trimming left V 0 bases short and J 7 bases short, with 14 bases between. Per germline, CDR1 MGHRA and CDR2 YSYEKL. The CDR3 is 15 residues long. The CDR3 nucleotides are TGCGCCAGCAGCCAAGAGTGGAGGGGGGGCAATACGCAGTATTTT. It specifies CASSQEWRGGNTQYF.

This chain connects TRBV4-3 to TRBJ2-3; D possibly uses TRBD1 or TRBD2 (7 bases each). Trimming took off 6 bases at V and 3 bases at J, with 19 bases between the two ends. Germline values: CDR1 LGHNA, CDR2 YSLEER. This CDR3 spans 16 amino acids. CDR3 loop: CASRRERQGGTDTQYF. The CDR3, as DNA: TGCGCCAGCAGACGAGAAAGGCAGGGGGGGACAGATACGCAGTATTTT.

The CDR3 region is CAIREPTGSGNTIYF. DNA of the CDR3: TGTGCCATCAGGGAGCCGACAGGGTCTGGAAACACCATATATTTT. This rearrangement joins TRBV10-3 to TRBJ1-3; 7 nucleotides match TRBD1. The CDR3 has 15 amino acids. V was pared by 6 bases and J by 1 base, with 6 bases of the junction left unmatched. Per germline, CDR1 ENHRY and CDR2 SYGVKD.

This clone was picked up a small number of times. CDR3 residues: CASSPYRISNQPQHF. The CDR3 region has the DNA TGTGCCAGCAGCCCATACCGGATTAGCAATCAGCCCCAGCATTTT. This chain connects TRBV5-5 to TRBJ1-5; D gene unclear. The germline gives CDR1 SGHKS, CDR2 YYEKEE (reference sequence). The V and J ends lost 4 bases and 0 bases respectively, with 11 bases between them. The length of the CDR3 is 15 residues.

V is TRBV29-1 and J is TRBJ2-5; 8 bases are a match to TRBD2. V was clipped by 4 bases and J by 7 bases; unmatched bases: 17. The CDR3 consists of 16 residues. Germline lookup yields CDR1 SQVTM and CDR2 ANQGSEA. The CDR3 loop is CSVGAGDAGLGVTQYF. The CDR3 DNA reads as TGCAGCGTTGGGGCGGGGGATGCGGGACTAGGGGTGACCCAGTACTTC.

This clone has a count of ten or more. This chain joins TRBV18 and TRBJ2-1, with a tentative D call TRBD2 (6 bases). Trimming removed 2 bases from V and 5 bases from J, with 7 bases in between. Germline CDR1 KGHSH, CDR2 LQKENI. The CDR3 is 13 residues long. CDR3 residues: CASSPAGNNEQFF. CDR3 nucleotide sequence: TGTGCCAGCTCACCAGCGGGGAACAATGAGCAGTTCTTC.

The chain carries TRBV4-3 and TRBJ2-4, with D tentatively TRBD1 or TRBD2 (5 bases each). The CDR3 extends over 16 amino acids. V was trimmed by 0 bases and J by 6 bases, leaving 15 bases between them. Germline lookup yields CDR1 LGHNA and CDR2 YSLEER. The CDR3 sequence is CASSQDSFQGANIQYF. CDR3 nucleotide sequence: TGCGCCAGCAGCCAAGATTCATTTCAGGGAGCAAACATTCAGTACTTC.

This chain connects TRBV5-4 to TRBJ1-1; possible D gene TRBD1, 6 bases. V was shortened by 4 bases and J by 4 bases, with 14 bases between the two germline ends. The CDR3 extends over 14 amino acids. Looked up from germline, CDR1 is SGHNT and CDR2 is YYREEE (reference sequence). The CDR3 DNA reads TGTGCCAGCAGCCAAAGGGCAGGGGCCACTGAAGCTTTCTTT. Its protein product is CASSQRAGATEAFF.

The chain uses TRBV7-9 and TRBJ1-3, with 8 bases aligning to TRBD1. The CDR3 contains 18 residues. The germline V gene encodes CDR1 SEHNR and CDR2 FQNEAQ (reference sequence). Trimming cost V 5 bases and J 0 bases; bases outside gene matches: 12. CDR3 sequence (DNA): TGTGCCAGCAGCGTCCCGGCGACAGGGGTCAACTCTGGAAACACCATATATTTT. Its protein product is CASSVPATGVNSGNTIYF.

Regarding this clone: At one boundary the junction diverges from the germline segment, which might be a read error. The chain employs TRBV4-1 and TRBJ1-1; possible D gene TRBD1, 6 bases. CDR3 length: 15 residues. Germline-derived CDR1 and CDR2 are MGHRA and YSYEKL. The CDR3 is CASSQEQGLGVEAFF. The CDR3 DNA sequence: TGTGCCAGCAGCCAAGAACAGGGATTAGGAGTAGAAGCTTTCTTT.

The chain employs TRBV27 and TRBJ2-7; no definite D call. Germline CDR1 and CDR2: MNHEY and SMNVEV (reference sequence). V was cut by 2 bases and J by 7 bases, with 12 bases left in between. The CDR3 contains 13 residues. CDR3 nucleotide sequence: TGTGCCAGCAGTTTAAGGGATCCGTGGGAGCAGTACTTC. Translation gives CASSLRDPWEQYF.

Comments on this clone: A far larger clone differs by one base, so this is likely a read error. In the same sample, other DNA sequences code for this CDR3. The rearrangement links TRBV7-2 to TRBJ1-5; D ambiguous. The V gene's germline CDR1 is SGHTA and CDR2 FQGNSA. V lost 1 base and J lost 7, with 14 bases in between. The CDR3 is 15 residues long. The CDR3 is CASSLVEGSGQPQHF. CDR3 nucleotide sequence: TGTGCCAGCAGCTTAGTGGAAGGTTCCGGGCAGCCCCAGCATTTT.

This chain links TRBV7-3 with TRBJ2-1; D possibly corresponds to TRBD1 (6 bases). This CDR3 has 13 amino acids. V lost 2 bases and J lost 9, with 11 bases in between. CDR1 and CDR2 from the germline V gene are SGHTA and FQGTGA. The CDR3 spells CASSLGGPGEQFF. The CDR3 DNA is TGTGCCAGCAGCTTAGGGGGCCCCGGTGAGCAGTTCTTC.

J is TRBJ2-1 and V is TRBV7-8, with 9 bases aligning to TRBD2. This CDR3 is built from 17 residues. Losses at the gene ends were 5 bases for V and 6 bases for J; bases not matched to a gene: 14. The germline gives CDR1 SGHVS, CDR2 FQNEAQ. As DNA, the CDR3 is TGTGCCAGCAGCCCATCCCCGACTAGCGGAGATCTCAATGAGCAGTTCTTC. It specifies CASSPSPTSGDLNEQFF.

J is TRBJ1-1 and V is TRBV5-6, with D possibly matching TRBD1 (5 bases). The CDR3 has 16 amino acids. Looked up from germline, CDR1 is SGHDT and CDR2 is YYEEEE. Trimming stripped 0 bases from V and 0 bases from J, with 12 bases between. The DNA for the CDR3 is TGTGCCAGCAGCTTGGCCGGTGGACACATGAACACTGAAGCTTTCTTT. Residues: CASSLAGGHMNTEAFF.

The chain carries TRBV5-6 and TRBJ1-2, with unresolved D. This CDR3 comprises 14 residues. Looked up from germline, CDR1 is SGHDT and CDR2 is YYEEEE. Between the trimmed V and J ends, which lost 3 bases and 4 bases, there was a span of 13 bases. The CDR3 here is CASSSGGNGYGYTF. As DNA, the CDR3 is TGTGCCAGCAGCTCAGGCGGCAACGGCTATGGCTACACCTTC.

The chain has TRBV7-8 and TRBJ1-1, with a tentative D call TRBD1 (6 bases). CDR1 is SGHVS, CDR2 FQNEAQ, per germline. The CDR3 loop spans 14 amino acids. The V gene lost 0 bases and the J gene lost 5 bases, with 10 bases spanning the gap. The CDR3 DNA reads as TGTGCCAGCAGCTTAGCGGGGGCGAAAACTGAAGCTTTCTTT. The encoded protein is CASSLAGAKTEAFF.

This rearrangement joins TRBV18 to TRBJ1-4; D possibly corresponds to TRBD1 (5 bases). Germline lookup yields CDR1 KGHSH and CDR2 LQKENI. CDR3 length: 16 amino acids. Trimming removed 4 bases from V and 4 bases from J, with 16 bases in between. The CDR3 bases are TGTGCCAGCTCACGGCAGGGACCTGGGGATAATGAAAAACTGTTTTTT. The encoded protein is CASSRQGPGDNEKLFF.